Each of the 16 T cell receptor beta chains below was sequenced from the same sample in a study of blood T cell repertoires in COVID-19. Clones were sequenced by immunoSEQ multiplex PCR, and TCRdb holds only the in-frame ones, with some missing. The table has around 170,000 clones, 70% to 90% seen once. Sequencing input: peripheral blood. The receptor source for this set is a man between 60 and 75 years old with COVID-19, enrolled during active disease.

In regard to this clone: The junction departs from germline at one end; a sequencing error may be responsible. The V gene is TRBV6-1, the J gene TRBJ2-1, with TRBD2 matching 11 bases. Germline-derived CDR1 and CDR2 are MNHNS and SASEGT. The CDR3 is 15 residues long. The CDR3 protein is CASSESSGRALGQIF. Here the CDR3 DNA reads TGTGCCAGCAGTGAAAGTAGCGGGAGGGCCTTAGGTCAGATCTTC.

The chain uses TRBV29-1 and TRBJ1-1; the D is unclear. The V end was cut by 5 bases, the J end by 10 bases, with 8 bases between. From germline, CDR1 is SQVTM and CDR2 ANQGSEA. This CDR3 spans 9 amino acids. The CDR3, as DNA: TGCAGCGTTTCCCCGGGAGCTTTCTTT. It codes for CSVSPGAFF. The whole variable domain, filled in from reference TRBV29-1 and TRBJ1-1, reads SAVISQKPSRDICQRGTSLTIQCQVDSQVTMMFWYRQQPGQSLTLIATANQGSEATYESGFVIDKFPISRPNLTFSTLTVSNMSPEDSSIYLCSVSPGAFFGQGTRLTVV.

The chain is built from TRBV11-3 and TRBJ2-1; 9 bases map to TRBD2. CDR1 is SGHNT, CDR2 YENEEA, per germline. This CDR3 has 15 residues. Losses at the gene ends were 1 base for V and 4 bases for J; bases not matched to a gene: 2. CDR3 nucleotide sequence: TGTGCCAGCAGCTTAGGCGGGAGGGGTTACAATGAGCAGTTCTTC. Encoded protein: CASSLGGRGYNEQFF.

The chain is built from TRBV5-1 and TRBJ2-1; D is possibly TRBD1 (5 bases). Germline CDR1 reads SGHRS; CDR2 reads YFSETQ. Deletions cut 5 bases from V and 5 bases from J, with 11 bases between. The CDR3 is 13 residues long. The CDR3 DNA follows: TGCGCCAGCAGTCCGGACAACCACAATGAGCAGTTCTTC. This encodes CASSPDNHNEQFF.

The gene calls are TRBV14 and TRBJ2-5; D gene unclear. CDR1 and CDR2 from the germline V gene are SGHDN and FVKESK. Trimming took off 1 base at V and 4 bases at J, with 10 bases between the two ends. The length of the CDR3 is 14 residues. The CDR3 protein is CASSQGVRRETQYF. The CDR3 DNA reads TGTGCCAGCAGCCAAGGCGTCAGGCGAGAGACCCAGTACTTC.

This chain connects TRBV18 to TRBJ2-3; TRBD2 aligns across 15 bases. The CDR3 is 18 amino acids. Trimming took 10 bases from V and 0 from J; bases not matched to a gene: 11. Per germline, CDR1 KGHSH and CDR2 LQKENI. CDR3 DNA: TGTGCCACCCGCGGACTAGCGGGGGGGCTAGAAAGCACAGATACGCAGTATTTT. This encodes CATRGLAGGLESTDTQYF.

V usage is TRBV6-5 and J usage is TRBJ2-1, with 10 bases lining up with TRBD2. J gave up 6 bases and V 6 bases, and 5 bases lay outside the gene matches. The germline V gene has CDR1 MNHEY and CDR2 SVGAGI. The CDR3 is made up of 14 amino acids. CDR3 sequence reads: CASRRAGGRNEQFF. CDR3 DNA sequence: TGTGCCAGCAGGCGAGCGGGGGGGCGCAATGAGCAGTTCTTC.

The chain carries TRBV4-2 and TRBJ2-5; a possible D gene is TRBD2 (6 bases). The V gene lost 1 base and the J gene lost 5 bases, with 17 bases spanning the gap. The CDR3 totals 16 residues. CDR1 LGHNA and CDR2 YNFKEQ come from the germline V gene. CDR3 nucleotide sequence: TGTGCCAGCAGCCAAGTTGGCGGCCAACGGGGGGAGACCCAGTACTTC. Translation gives CASSQVGGQRGETQYF.

J is TRBJ1-2 and V is TRBV27; a possible D gene is TRBD1 (6 bases). Trimming shortened V by 2 bases and J by 5 bases, and 15 bases separated the two germline ends. This CDR3 is built from 15 residues. The germline gives CDR1 MNHEY, CDR2 SMNVEV (reference sequence). CDR3: CASSLVSGARYGYTF. CDR3 nucleotides: TGTGCCAGCAGTTTAGTGTCAGGGGCGAGGTATGGCTACACCTTC.

The chain employs TRBV28 and TRBJ2-6, with a weak D call TRBD1 (5 bases). Trimming took 6 bases from V and 0 from J, leaving 21 bases between them. CDR1 is MDHEN, CDR2 SYDVKM, per germline. The CDR3 is 19 residues long. CDR3 region: CASSQNPDTFSSGANVLTF. The DNA of the CDR3 is TGTGCCAGCAGCCAGAATCCGGACACCTTCAGCTCTGGGGCCAACGTCCTGACTTTC. The whole variable domain, remainder taken from reference TRBV28 and TRBJ2-6, is DVKVTQSSRYLVKRTGEKVFLECVQDMDHENMFWYRQDPGLGLRLIYFSYDVKMKEKGDIPEGYSVSREKKERFSLILESASTNQTSMYLCASSQNPDTFSSGANVLTFGAGSRLTVL.

J is TRBJ2-3 and V is TRBV10-3, with a tentative D call TRBD2 (6 bases). The CDR3 is 15 amino acids. Germline V gene data show CDR1 as ENHRY and CDR2 as SYGVKD. V gave up 6 bases and J gave up 0 bases, with 13 bases separating them. The CDR3 here is CAIRGLAGSTDTQYF. Written as DNA, the CDR3 is TGTGCCATCAGGGGGCTCGCGGGAAGCACAGATACGCAGTATTTT.

The chain couples TRBV18 to TRBJ1-2, with D perhaps TRBD1 (6 bases). This CDR3 comprises 13 residues. Germline V lookup: CDR1 KGHSH, CDR2 LQKENI. V shed 3 bases and J shed 1 base, with 6 bases lying between them. The CDR3 region has the DNA TGTGCCAGCTCACCGGACAGTAACTATGGCTACACCTTC. Translating gives CASSPDSNYGYTF.

The CDR3: CSAKIQETQYF. Written as DNA, the CDR3 is TGCAGTGCTAAAATACAAGAGACCCAGTACTTC. This rearrangement joins TRBV20-1 to TRBJ2-5; unclear D gene. Germline values: CDR1 DFQATT, CDR2 SNEGSKA (reference sequence). V dropped 4 bases and J dropped 2 bases, with 5 bases sitting between them. The CDR3 contains 11 residues.

The chain combines TRBV7-8 with TRBJ1-1, with a weak D call TRBD1 (6 bases). V was shortened by 4 bases and J by 0 bases, with 12 bases between the two germline ends. The CDR3 length is 15 residues. Germline V gene data show CDR1 as SGHVS and CDR2 as FQNEAQ. The CDR3 reads CASSSQGALNTEAFF. DNA of the CDR3: TGTGCCAGCAGCTCACAGGGCGCTTTGAACACTGAAGCTTTCTTT.

This rearrangement joins TRBV11-1 to TRBJ2-6; TRBD2 matches 8 bases. V lost 0 bases and J lost 0; bases outside the gene matches: 4. The V gene's germline CDR1 is SGHAT and CDR2 FQDESV (reference sequence). The CDR3 runs to 18 residues. The CDR3 loop is CASSLAPGGPSGANVLTF. As DNA, the CDR3 is TGTGCCAGCAGCTTAGCGCCGGGAGGGCCCTCTGGGGCCAACGTCCTGACTTTC.

The rearrangement joins TRBV11-2 to TRBJ1-2; 9 nucleotides line up with TRBD1. CDR1 and CDR2 (germline): SGHAT, FQNNGV. This CDR3 has 14 amino acids. Germline trimming cut 4 bases from V and 4 bases from J; bases unmatched to any gene: 4. The CDR3 DNA follows: TGTGCCAGCAGCTCCCGACAGGGGGTCTATGGCTACACCTTC. Translating it yields CASSSRQGVYGYTF. The whole variable domain, remainder taken from reference TRBV11-2 and TRBJ1-2, is EAGVAQSPRYKIIEKRQSVAFWCNPISGHATLYWYQQILGQGPKLLIQFQNNGVVDDSQLPKDRFSAERLKGVDSTLKIQPAKLEDSAVYLCASSSRQGVYGYTFGSGTRLTVV.